A single sample is the source of the 19 T cell receptor beta chains below, sequenced in a study of OX40 agonist ivuxolimab in advanced cancers. Sequenced by immunoSEQ multiplex PCR; TCRdb stores in-frame clones only, minus some. The sample lists over 70,000 clones; 86% were seen once. Sequenced here: CD4+ or CD8+ T cells sorted from blood, sampled in a trial of the OX40 agonist ivuxolimab. The source of these receptors is an adult with an advanced solid tumor such as melanoma, head and neck, liver or kidney cancer.

The V gene is TRBV6-1, the J gene TRBJ2-7; unclear D gene. Germline values: CDR1 MNHNS, CDR2 SASEGT. V dropped 0 bases and J dropped 11 bases, with 14 bases sitting between them. This CDR3 contains 13 residues. DNA for the CDR3: TGTGCCAGCAGTGAAGCGCAGCGTCAAGAGGAGTACTTC. Its translation: CASSEAQRQEEYF.

The chain carries TRBV15 and TRBJ2-1; 9 bases line up with TRBD1. The CDR3 runs 16 residues. Per the germline V gene, CDR1 is LNHNV and CDR2 is YYDKDF (reference sequence). Trimming cost V 0 bases and J 9 bases; bases outside gene matches: 9. The CDR3 DNA is TGTGCCACCAGCAGAGATCCACAGGGGGCTAACTTTGAGCAGTTCTTC. It specifies CATSRDPQGANFEQFF.

Turning to this clone: Other DNA sequences in this sample translate to the same CDR3. J is TRBJ2-6 and V is TRBV12-5; no clear D. V lost 6 bases and J lost 0, with 3 bases in between. The CDR3 totals 13 residues. Germline CDR1 LGHNT, CDR2 FRNRAP. This CDR3 is CASGPSGANVLTF. The CDR3 DNA is TGTGCTAGTGGCCCCTCTGGGGCCAACGTCCTGACTTTC. The complete variable domain, with remaining parts taken from reference TRBV12-5 and TRBJ2-6, reads DARVTQTPRHKVTEMGQEVTMRCQPILGHNTVFWYRQTMMQGLELLAYFRNRAPLDDSGMPKDRFSAEMPDATLATLKIQPSEPRDSAVYFCASGPSGANVLTFGAGSRLTVL.

This clone was seen only once. The V and J genes are TRBV6-5 and TRBJ1-1, with a weak D call TRBD1 (5 bases). The germline V gene has CDR1 MNHEY and CDR2 SVGAGI. CDR3 length equals 14 residues. Trimming cost V 5 bases and J 4 bases, with 14 bases left between them. CDR3 in DNA: TGTGCCAGCAGTCGGCCGGGGGGAGGCACTGAAGCTTTCTTT. Translating it yields CASSRPGGGTEAFF.

The chain recombines TRBV6-1 with TRBJ2-7; 9 bases map to TRBD2. V was clipped by 6 bases and J by 5 bases; unmatched bases: 5. The CDR3 consists of 13 residues. CDR1 and CDR2 (germline): MNHNS, SASEGT. The DNA of the CDR3 is TGTGCCAGCAGAGCGGGAGGTCCCGACGAGCAGTACTTC. It specifies CASRAGGPDEQYF.

The gene calls are TRBV7-3 and TRBJ2-2; weak D call: TRBD2 (7 bases). CDR3 size: 16 residues. The germline CDR1 and CDR2 sequences are SGHTA and FQGTGA. V dropped 4 bases and J dropped 0 bases, with 12 bases sitting between them. As DNA, the CDR3 is TGTGCCAGCAGCTCCCAGGGGACTACGAACACCGGGGAGCTGTTTTTT. Its protein is CASSSQGTTNTGELFF.

The gene calls are TRBV5-1 and TRBJ1-2, with D maybe TRBD1 (5 bases). V lost 4 bases and J 6 bases, leaving 22 bases between the germline ends. This CDR3 is built from 16 residues. Germline assignment: CDR1 SGHRS and CDR2 YFSETQ. DNA for the CDR3: TGCGCCAGCAGCCTTGGCTTTGAAGGGGCCGGTCATGGCTACACCTTC. Translating it yields CASSLGFEGAGHGYTF.

This rearrangement joins TRBV28 to TRBJ2-5, with D maybe TRBD2 (6 bases). The DNA matches TRBJ2-7 better at its end, which makes the J call doubtful. CDR3 length equals 15 residues. Germline lookup yields CDR1 MDHEN and CDR2 SYDVKM. The CDR3 DNA follows: TGTGCCAGCAGACCCGGGACTTATAGCTCCTACGAGCAGTACTTC. Protein: CASRPGTYSSYEQYF.

CDR3 DNA: TGTGCCAGCTCACCACCGAACCAAGAGACCCAGTACTTC. This gives the protein CASSPPNQETQYF. The genes are TRBV18 and TRBJ2-5; D is ambiguous. This CDR3 is built from 13 residues. Trimming pared 0 bases from V and 0 bases from J, leaving 2 bases between. In germline, CDR1 is KGHSH, CDR2 LQKENI.

V and J are TRBV5-6 and TRBJ2-4; TRBD1 agrees at 10 bases. This CDR3 region has 15 residues. The ends lost 7 bases at V and 5 bases at J; junction bases unmatched: 9. Germline CDR1 is SGHDT and CDR2 is YYEEEE. In nucleotides, the CDR3 is TGTGCCAGCCATCGCCGGGACAGGGGACAAAACATTCAGTACTTC. This translates into CASHRRDRGQNIQYF. The whole variable domain, remainder taken from reference TRBV5-6 and TRBJ2-4, is DAGVTQSPTHLIKTRGQQVTLRCSPKSGHDTVSWYQQALGQGPQFIFQYYEEEERQRGNFPDRFSGHQFPNYSSELNVNALLLGDSALYLCASHRRDRGQNIQYFGAGTRLSVL.

This chain links TRBV4-1 with TRBJ2-3, with 10 bases fitting TRBD2. With V trimmed by 1 base and J by 2 bases, 9 bases remained unmatched. Per germline, CDR1 MGHRA and CDR2 YSYEKL. The CDR3 totals 18 residues. CDR3 bases: TGCGCCAGCAGCCAAGTCGGCTTAGCGGGGGGTTCCACAGATACGCAGTATTTT. Translating it yields CASSQVGLAGGSTDTQYF.

The chain employs TRBV28 and TRBJ1-1; 7 bases map to TRBD1. Germline V gives CDR1 MDHEN, CDR2 SYDVKM. V shed 7 bases and J 10 bases; nucleotides not matched to a gene: 15. The CDR3 loop spans 14 amino acids. CDR3 DNA: TGTGCCAGCACTCCCGGGACAGCCACAATGGGAGCTTTCTTT. This sequence encodes CASTPGTATMGAFF.

The J gene is TRBJ2-7, the V gene TRBV2, with 8 bases fitting TRBD2. The J segment lost 5 bases and the V segment lost 5 bases, leaving 11 bases of the junction unmatched. Germline V gene sequence: CDR1 SNHLY, CDR2 FYNNEI. The CDR3 loop spans 15 amino acids. The CDR3 DNA sequence: TGTGCCAGCAGTTTCACGACTAGCGTCATCAACGAGCAGTACTTC. This translates into CASSFTTSVINEQYF.

V is TRBV11-2 and J is TRBJ2-7, with no clear D. Germline V gives CDR1 SGHAT, CDR2 FQNNGV. The CDR3 has 13 amino acids. V was clipped by 5 bases and J by 2 bases, with 10 bases between them. CDR3 residues: CASSPLAAYEQYF. The CDR3, as DNA: TGTGCCAGCAGCCCCCTCGCGGCCTACGAGCAGTACTTC.

This chain joins TRBV4-1 and TRBJ2-2, with 7 bases aligning to TRBD1. V lost 1 base and J lost 1; bases outside the gene matches: 9. Germline V lookup: CDR1 MGHRA, CDR2 YSYEKL. The CDR3 is 18 residues long. As DNA, the CDR3 is TGCGCCAGCAGCCAAGTAAAAGGGGGCGCCCTGAACACCGGGGAGCTGTTTTTT. Residues: CASSQVKGGALNTGELFF.

In this sample, this clone turned up a few times. The J gene is TRBJ1-3, the V gene TRBV7-9; D remains ambiguous. The CDR3 length is 12 residues. V was cut by 2 bases and J by 6 bases, with 5 bases left in between. Germline V gene lookup returns CDR1 SEHNR and CDR2 FQNEAQ (reference sequence). The CDR3 coding sequence is TGTGCCAGCAGCTTAATCGAAAACACCATATATTTT. Protein: CASSLIENTIYF.

The chain has TRBV11-2 and TRBJ2-7; 9 bases are shared with TRBD1. This CDR3 spans 17 amino acids. Germline V gene sequence: CDR1 SGHAT, CDR2 FQNNGV. V lost 2 bases, J lost 6 bases, and 14 bases stayed unmatched. CDR3 sequence: CASSLIPGQGKGLEQYF. CDR3 bases: TGTGCCAGCAGCTTAATCCCGGGACAGGGAAAAGGACTCGAGCAGTACTTC.

CDR3 in amino acids: CASSSHDTDTQYF. CDR3 bases: TGTGCCAGCAGTTCCCACGACACAGATACGCAGTATTTT. The rearrangement links TRBV28 to TRBJ2-3, with D unclear. Germline loops: CDR1 MDHEN, CDR2 SYDVKM. With 4 bases removed from V and 2 bases from J, the gap between germline ends came to 7 bases. The CDR3 consists of 13 residues. The variable domain in full, with the rest retrieved from reference TRBV28 and TRBJ2-3, is DVKVTQSSRYLVKRTGEKVFLECVQDMDHENMFWYRQDPGLGLRLIYFSYDVKMKEKGDIPEGYSVSREKKERFSLILESASTNQTSMYLCASSSHDTDTQYFGPGTRLTVL.

This chain joins TRBV10-3 and TRBJ2-3; 8 nucleotides align to TRBD2. Trimming removed 10 bases from V and 1 base from J; junction bases left unmatched: 4. The CDR3 is 13 residues long. Germline V CDR1 and CDR2: ENHRY, SYGVKD. The CDR3 sequence is CATQTSGTDTQYF. CDR3 bases: TGTGCCACACAGACTAGCGGCACAGATACGCAGTATTTT.